A single T cell receptor (beta chain) is shown here with its context. Only in-frame clones appear in the TCRdb table, and some are missing; sequencing was by immunoSEQ multiplex PCR. Of under 150,000 clones listed, about 95% are singletons. The source of the sample is a study of T cell changes during pregnancy in multiple sclerosis. The TCR originated in a female donor with multiple sclerosis, enrolled in a pregnancy study. Sequenced material: peripheral blood, taken after pregnancy.

This CDR3 reads CASSSGETQYF. The CDR3 DNA reads as TGTGCCAGCAGTTCGGGGGAGACCCAGTACTTC. The chain carries TRBV6-6 and TRBJ2-5, with D tentatively TRBD2 (5 bases). The CDR3 sequence is 11 residues long. The germline V gene encodes CDR1 MNHNY and CDR2 SVGAGI (reference sequence). V was shortened by 4 bases and J by 5 bases, with 5 bases between the two germline ends.